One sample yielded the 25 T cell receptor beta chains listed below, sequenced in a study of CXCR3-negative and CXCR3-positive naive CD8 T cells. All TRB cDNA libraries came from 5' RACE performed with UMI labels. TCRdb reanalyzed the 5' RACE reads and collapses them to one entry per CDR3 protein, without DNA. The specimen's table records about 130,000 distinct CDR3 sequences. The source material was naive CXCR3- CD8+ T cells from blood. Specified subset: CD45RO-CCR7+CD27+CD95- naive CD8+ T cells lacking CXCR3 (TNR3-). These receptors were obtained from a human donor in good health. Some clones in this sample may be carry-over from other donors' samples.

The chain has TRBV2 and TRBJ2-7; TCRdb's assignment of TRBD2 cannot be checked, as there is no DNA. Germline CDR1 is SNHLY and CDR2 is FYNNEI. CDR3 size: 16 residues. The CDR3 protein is CASTRDSGTAYYEQYF.

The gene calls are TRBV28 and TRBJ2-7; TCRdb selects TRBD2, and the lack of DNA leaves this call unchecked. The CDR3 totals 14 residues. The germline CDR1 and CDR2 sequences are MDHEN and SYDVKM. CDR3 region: CASRTSGRAYEQYF.

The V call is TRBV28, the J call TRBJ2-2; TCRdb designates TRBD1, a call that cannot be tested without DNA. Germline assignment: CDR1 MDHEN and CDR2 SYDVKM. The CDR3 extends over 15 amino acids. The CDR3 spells CASSLRTGGPGELFF.

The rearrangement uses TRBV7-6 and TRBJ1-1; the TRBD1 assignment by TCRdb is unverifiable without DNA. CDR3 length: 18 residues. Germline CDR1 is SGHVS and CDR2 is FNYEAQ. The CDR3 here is CASSPRVGMLGRNYEAFF.

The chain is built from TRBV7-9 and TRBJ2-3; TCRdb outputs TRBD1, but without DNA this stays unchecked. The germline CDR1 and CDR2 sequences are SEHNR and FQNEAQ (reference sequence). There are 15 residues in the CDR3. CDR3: CASSSDRVNADTQYF. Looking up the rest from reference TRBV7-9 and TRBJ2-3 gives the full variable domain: DTGVSQNPRHKITKRGQNVTFRCDPISEHNRLYWYRQTLGQGPEFLTYFQNEAQLEKSRLLSDRFSAERPKGSFSTLEIQRTEQGDSAMYLCASSSDRVNADTQYFGPGTRLTVL.

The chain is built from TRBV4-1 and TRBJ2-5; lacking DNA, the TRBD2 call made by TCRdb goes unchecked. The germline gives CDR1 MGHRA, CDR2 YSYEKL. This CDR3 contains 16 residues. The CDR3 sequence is CASSQTPGGPLETQYF.

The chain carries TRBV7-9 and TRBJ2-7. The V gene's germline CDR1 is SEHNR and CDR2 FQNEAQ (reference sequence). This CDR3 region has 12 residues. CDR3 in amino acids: CASSLAFYEQYF.

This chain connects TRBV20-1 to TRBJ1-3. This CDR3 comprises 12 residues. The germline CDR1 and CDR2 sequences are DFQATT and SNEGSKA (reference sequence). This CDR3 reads CSARERGGDIYF.

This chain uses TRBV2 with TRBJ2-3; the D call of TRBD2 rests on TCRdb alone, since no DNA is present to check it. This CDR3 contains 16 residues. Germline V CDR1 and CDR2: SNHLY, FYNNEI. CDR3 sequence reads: CASSEGPSGGADTQYF.

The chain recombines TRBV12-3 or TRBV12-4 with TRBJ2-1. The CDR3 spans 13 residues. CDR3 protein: CASSSSGYNEQFF.

The CDR3 is CASSSLILRTTEAFF. This chain uses TRBV7-7 with TRBJ1-1. This CDR3 spans 15 amino acids. CDR1 and CDR2 (germline): SSHAT, FNYEAQ (reference sequence). Complete variable domain (other parts from reference TRBV7-7 and TRBJ1-1): GAGVSQSPRYKVTKRGQDVTLRCDPISSHATLYWYQQALGQGPEFLTYFNYEAQPDKSGLPSDRFSAERPEGSISTLTIQRTEQRDSAMYRCASSSLILRTTEAFFGQGTRLTVV.

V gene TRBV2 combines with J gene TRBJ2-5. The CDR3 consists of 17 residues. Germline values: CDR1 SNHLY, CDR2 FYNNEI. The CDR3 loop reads CASSEALPSVRQETQYF.

The CDR3 sequence is CASSPDSALEYEQYF. This chain connects TRBV5-1 to TRBJ2-7; TCRdb calls TRBD2, which cannot be checked without DNA. This CDR3 is 15 amino acids long. CDR1 and CDR2 from the germline V gene are SGHRS and YFSETQ.

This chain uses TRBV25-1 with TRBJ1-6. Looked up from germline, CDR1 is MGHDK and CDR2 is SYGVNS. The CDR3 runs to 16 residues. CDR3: CASSEVGGLGNSPLHF.

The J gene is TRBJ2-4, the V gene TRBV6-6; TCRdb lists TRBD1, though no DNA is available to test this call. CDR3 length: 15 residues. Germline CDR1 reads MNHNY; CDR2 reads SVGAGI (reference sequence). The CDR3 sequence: CASSYSDRDEDIQYF.

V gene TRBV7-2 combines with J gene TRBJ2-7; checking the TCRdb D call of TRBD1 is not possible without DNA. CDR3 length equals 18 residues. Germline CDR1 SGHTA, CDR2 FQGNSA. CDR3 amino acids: CASSLSGAAVGGSYEQYF.

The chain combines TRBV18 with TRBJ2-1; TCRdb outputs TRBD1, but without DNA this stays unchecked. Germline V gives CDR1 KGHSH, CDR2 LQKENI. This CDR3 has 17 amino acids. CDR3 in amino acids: CASSTRTGEDLNNEQFF.

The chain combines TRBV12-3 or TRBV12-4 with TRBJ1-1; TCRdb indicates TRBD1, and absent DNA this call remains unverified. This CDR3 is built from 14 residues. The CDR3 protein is CASSLAAGYAEAFF.

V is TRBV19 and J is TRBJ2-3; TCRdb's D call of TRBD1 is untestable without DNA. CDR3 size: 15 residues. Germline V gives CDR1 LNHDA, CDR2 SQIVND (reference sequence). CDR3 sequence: CASSPRTGWTDTQYF.

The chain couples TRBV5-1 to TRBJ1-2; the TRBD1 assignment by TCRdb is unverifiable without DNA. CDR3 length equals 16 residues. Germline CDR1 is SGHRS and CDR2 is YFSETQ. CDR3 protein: CASRRSGQGAPGGYTF.

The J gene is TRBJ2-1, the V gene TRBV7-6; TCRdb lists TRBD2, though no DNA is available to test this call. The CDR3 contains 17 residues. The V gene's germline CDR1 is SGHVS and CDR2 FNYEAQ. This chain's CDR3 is CASSRDSREGPYNEQFF. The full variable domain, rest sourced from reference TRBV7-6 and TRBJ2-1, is GAGVSQSPRYKVTKRGQDVALRCDPISGHVSLYWYRQALGQGPEFLTYFNYEAQQDKSGLPNDRFSAERPEGSISTLTIQRTEQRDSAMYRCASSRDSREGPYNEQFFGPGTRLTVL.

CDR3 in amino acids: CSVGSNYGYTF. V is TRBV29-1 and J is TRBJ1-2. There are 11 residues in the CDR3. Germline CDR1 is SQVTM and CDR2 is ANQGSEA.

CDR3 region: CSARDLASGSISSYNEQFF. J is TRBJ2-1 and V is TRBV20-1; the D call from TCRdb, TRBD2, cannot be confirmed without DNA. This CDR3 region has 19 residues. CDR1 and CDR2 from the germline V gene are DFQATT and SNEGSKA (reference sequence).

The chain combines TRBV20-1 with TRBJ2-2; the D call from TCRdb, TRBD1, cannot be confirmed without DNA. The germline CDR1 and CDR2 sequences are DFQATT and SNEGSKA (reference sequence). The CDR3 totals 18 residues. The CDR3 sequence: CSARDRRTGGAYTWGLFF.

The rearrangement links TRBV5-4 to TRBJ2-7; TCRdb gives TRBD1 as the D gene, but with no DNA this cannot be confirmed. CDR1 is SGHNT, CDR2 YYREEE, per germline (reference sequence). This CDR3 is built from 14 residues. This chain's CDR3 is CASSFRTGDYEQYF. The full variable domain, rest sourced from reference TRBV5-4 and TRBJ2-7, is ETGVTQSPTHLIKTRGQQVTLRCSSQSGHNTVSWYQQALGQGPQFIFQYYREEENGRGNFPPRFSGLQFPNYSSELNVNALELDDSALYLCASSFRTGDYEQYFGPGTRLTVT.